This T cell receptor (beta chain) emerged from a study of control samples from healthy donors and cancer patients. The protocol was immunoSEQ multiplex PCR, while the TCRdb copy is restricted to in-frame clones and leaves out a portion. The sample has 130,000 to 150,000 clones, about 93% seen once. Germline V CDR1 and CDR2: MNHEY, SMNVEV (reference sequence). The CDR3 contains 16 residues. Trimming cost V 7 bases and J 5 bases, with 23 bases left between them. The chain carries TRBV27 and TRBJ1-2; D gene ambiguous. The TCR originated in a man aged 55 to 70 with colorectal cancer. The specimen was PBMCs. CDR3 sequence reads: CASTDRASDPLYGYTF. As DNA, the CDR3 is TGTGCCAGCACCGACCGGGCCTCCGATCCGTTATATGGCTACACCTTC.